Here is one T cell receptor (beta chain) with its context. Its antigen is as yet unknown. This entry belongs to a study of T cell repertoires in cytomegalovirus infection. Study-wide results and caveats: HLA-C-restricted, CMV-specific TCR beta clonotypes were dominant ex vivo.

The CDR3 consists of 10 residues. The V gene's germline CDR1 is DFQATT and CDR2 SNEGSKA (reference sequence). Trimming took 4 bases from V and 6 from J, leaving 7 bases between them. TCRdb called the reads again in MiXCR, with one record for every CDR3 protein. The sample has 640,000 or so distinct CDR3 sequences; around a third are singletons. This chain links TRBV20-1 with TRBJ2-7, with D uncertain. Material: cultured PBMCs, obtained from culture after CMV antigen stimulation. This receptor was identified in a human donor in good health (CMV status not recorded). Some clones in this sample may be carry-over from other donors' samples. The CDR3 loop reads CSATPSEQYF. CDR3 nucleotides: TGCAGTGCTACCCCTAGCGAGCAGTACTTC.